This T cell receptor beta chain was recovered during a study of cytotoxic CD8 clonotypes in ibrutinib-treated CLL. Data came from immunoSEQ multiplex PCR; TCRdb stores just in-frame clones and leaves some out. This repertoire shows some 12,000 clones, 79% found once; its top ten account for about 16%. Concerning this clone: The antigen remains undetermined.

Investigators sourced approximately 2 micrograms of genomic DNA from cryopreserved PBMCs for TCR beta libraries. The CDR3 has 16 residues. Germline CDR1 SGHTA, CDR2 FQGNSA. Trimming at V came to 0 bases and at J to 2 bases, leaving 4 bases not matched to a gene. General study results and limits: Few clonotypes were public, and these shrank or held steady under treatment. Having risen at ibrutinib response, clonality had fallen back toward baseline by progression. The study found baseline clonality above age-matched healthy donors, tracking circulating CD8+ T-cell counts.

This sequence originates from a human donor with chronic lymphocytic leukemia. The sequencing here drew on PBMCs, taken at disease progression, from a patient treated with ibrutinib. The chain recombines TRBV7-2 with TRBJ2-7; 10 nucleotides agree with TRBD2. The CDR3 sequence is CASSLASGGNPYEQYF. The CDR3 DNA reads TGTGCCAGCAGCTTAGCTAGCGGGGGGAACCCCTACGAGCAGTACTTC.